The clone carrying this TCR beta chain was found many times. Its antigen is undetermined. In building TCR beta libraries, iRepertoire HTBI primers were used together with Arm-PCR of CDR3 regions. TCRdb reprocessed the multiplex PCR reads via MiXCR and lists one record per CDR3 protein. The table lists roughly 470,000 distinct CDR3 sequences, less than 25% of them singletons. The data stem from a study of regulatory T cells in long-lasting Graves disease. Overall study findings and caveats: Persistent Graves' patients had lower TCR diversity than newly diagnosed ones. Thyroid tissue was not sampled; only peripheral blood was.

The time point is: persistent/refractory GD, antithyroid drugs over 5 years with positive TRAb. From RNA extracted from PBMCs, the TCR library was made. V was trimmed by 3 bases and J by 5 bases, leaving 14 bases between them. Per the germline V gene, CDR1 is SNHLY and CDR2 is FYNNEI. The CDR3 loop spans 16 amino acids. Specimen: peripheral blood mononuclear cells (PBMCs), collected when the disease was refractory, from a patient treated with antithyroid drugs. This TCR came from a female donor with Graves disease. The chain combines TRBV2 with TRBJ1-6, with D uncertain. CDR3 region: CASSDWAGGNNSPLHF. For the CDR3, the DNA is TGTGCCAGCAGTGATTGGGCAGGAGGGAATAATTCACCCCTCCACTTT.